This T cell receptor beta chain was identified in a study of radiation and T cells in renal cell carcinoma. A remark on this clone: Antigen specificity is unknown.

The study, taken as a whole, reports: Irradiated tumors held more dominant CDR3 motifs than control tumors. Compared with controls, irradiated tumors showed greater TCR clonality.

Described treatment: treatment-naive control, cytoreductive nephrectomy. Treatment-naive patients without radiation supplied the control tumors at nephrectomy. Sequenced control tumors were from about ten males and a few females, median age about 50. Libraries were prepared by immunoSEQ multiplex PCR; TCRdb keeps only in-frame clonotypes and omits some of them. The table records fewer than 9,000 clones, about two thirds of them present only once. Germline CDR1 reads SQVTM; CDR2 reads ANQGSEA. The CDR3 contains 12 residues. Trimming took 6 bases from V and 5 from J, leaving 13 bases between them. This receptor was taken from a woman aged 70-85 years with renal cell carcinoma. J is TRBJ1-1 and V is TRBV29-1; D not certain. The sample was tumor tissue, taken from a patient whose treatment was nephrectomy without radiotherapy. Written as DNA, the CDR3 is TGCAGCGTGACGGAGGCAGCTACTGAAGCTTTCTTT. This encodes CSVTEAATEAFF.